A single T cell receptor (beta chain) is shown here with its context. Its matching antigen is unknown. This specimen belongs to a study of vaccination effects on CD4 cells after COVID-19. Using immunoSEQ multiplex PCR, the repertoire was profiled, and TCRdb retains in-frame clones only, with some absent. The profile shows some 59,000 clones, approximately 79% of them singletons. Within the ViraFEST assay, antigen-specific CD4+ T cells underwent expansion with viral peptide pools prior to sequencing. After roughly 10 days in culture, the CD4+ T cells were isolated. Nucleocapsid antibodies stayed negative before and after vaccination, showing no earlier SARS-CoV-2 infection. Cultures of about 2 million PBMC per well contained approximately 10 IU/ml IL-2 plus 10 ug/ml peptides. Half-medium replacement with IL-2 medium occurred on days 3 and 7. CDR1 is MNHEY and CDR2 is SVGEGT in the germline V gene. Trimming stripped 5 bases from V and 1 base from J, with 5 bases between. CDR3 length: 12 amino acids.

The rearrangement uses TRBV6-2 or TRBV6-3 and TRBJ1-2; no reliable D call. This TCR derives from a human donor who received a COVID-19 vaccine. Sequenced here: CD4+ T cells from PBMCs cultured with HCoV-229E spike peptides, sampled before COVID-19 vaccination. The CDR3 protein is CASSPSNYGYTF. The CDR3 coding sequence is TGTGCCAGCAGTCCCAGTAACTATGGCTACACCTTC.